This record looks at one T cell receptor (beta chain) sequence and its context. The target antigen is unknown. This sample is drawn from a study of shared clonotypes between healthy human individuals. Study-level points and caveats: Collection of samples was limited to blood; tissue repertoires likely differ. Naive CD4 clonotypes overlapped across a few donors at roughly 5.1%. With few donors, the genetic and exposure-history diversity represented was limited.

The germline CDR1 and CDR2 sequences are MNHNS and SASEGT. V lost 3 bases, J lost 8 bases, and 6 bases stayed unmatched. This CDR3 has 14 amino acids. Original analysis: Junction-only sequences without quality scores came from ImmunoSEQ, so filtering differed. Generated by immunoSEQ multiplex PCR, the TCRdb table keeps only in-frame clones and is missing some. That table gives V, J and clone size, and the DNA gave D and trimming. The data hold more than 2 million clones, with over 85% observed a single time. Naive CD8 cells, CD45RO-negative and positively selected for CCR7, excluded terminally differentiated effector memory CD45RA+ cells.

The origin of this receptor is a man in his late teens or twenties in good health. Some clones in this sample may be carry-over from other donors' samples. This chain connects TRBV6-1 to TRBJ1-2, with TRBD1 matching over 10 bases. Sequences were obtained from naive CD8+ T cells from PBMCs. CDR3 in amino acids: CASSDTGTGDGYTF. Here the CDR3 DNA reads TGTGCCAGCAGTGACACCGGGACAGGGGACGGCTACACCTTC.